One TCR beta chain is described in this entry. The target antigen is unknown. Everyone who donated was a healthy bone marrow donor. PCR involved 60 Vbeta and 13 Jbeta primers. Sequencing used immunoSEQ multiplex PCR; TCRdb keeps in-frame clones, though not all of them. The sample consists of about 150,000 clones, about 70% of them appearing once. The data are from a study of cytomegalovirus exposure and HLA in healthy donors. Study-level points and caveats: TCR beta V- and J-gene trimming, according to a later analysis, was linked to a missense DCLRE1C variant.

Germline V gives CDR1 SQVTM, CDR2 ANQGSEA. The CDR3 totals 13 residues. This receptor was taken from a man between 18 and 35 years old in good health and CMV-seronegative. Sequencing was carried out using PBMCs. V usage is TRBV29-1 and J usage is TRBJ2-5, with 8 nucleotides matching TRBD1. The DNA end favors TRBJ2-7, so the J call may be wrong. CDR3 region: CSVGPPGGNEQYF. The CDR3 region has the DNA TGCAGCGTTGGCCCCCCAGGGGGCAACGAGCAGTACTTC.